This T cell receptor beta chain was captured by sequencing in a study of cytomegalovirus exposure and HLA in healthy donors. General study findings and limits: In a later analysis, CMV-associated beta chains were mostly HLA-associated, it appeared. A missense DCLRE1C variant was associated with V- and J-gene trimming of TCR beta chains in a later analysis, and an independent cohort replicated the association. Confirmation in vitro established that a few CMV-associated chains were specific for CMV antigens.

With respect to this clone: What it binds is not known.

V gave up 7 bases and J gave up 5 bases, with 20 bases separating them. The CDR3 sequence is 15 residues long. The V gene's germline CDR1 is LNHDA and CDR2 SQIVND (reference sequence). PCR involved 60 Vbeta and 13 Jbeta primers. The data were produced by immunoSEQ multiplex PCR, yet TCRdb's version contains in-frame clones alone and is incomplete. The table lists 200,000 to 250,000 clones, about two thirds of them singletons, with 2% to 3% in the top ten. V usage is TRBV19 and J usage is TRBJ1-1, with D possibly TRBD1 on 5 matching bases. Sequenced input: PBMCs. The source is a man aged 40-55 years in good health and CMV-seropositive. The CDR3 region is CASTHPLVGGTEAFF. The CDR3 coding sequence is TGTGCCAGTACCCATCCGCTCGTGGGGGGAACTGAAGCTTTCTTT.